This TCR beta chain was recorded in a study of blood T cell repertoires in COVID-19. At the level of the study: The United States, Italy and Spain provided the acute and convalescent COVID-19 samples. Nucleic acid was either cDNA or gDNA, and it came from T cells, B-cell-depleted T cells, or PBMCs.

From germline, CDR1 is MNHNS and CDR2 SASEGT. V lost 2 bases to trimming and J lost 8 bases, with 10 bases between them. This CDR3 comprises 14 residues. In the source study's methods: For nucleated cells, counts were estimated from reference gene primer amplification. Assay: immunoSEQ multiplex PCR; the TCRdb copy retains only in-frame clones and omits some. V and J calls and clone size are copied from that table; D and trimming were computed from the DNA. The table shows around 86,000 clones, with approximately 86% occurring only once. The receptor was derived from an elderly woman with acute or convalescent COVID-19. This chain uses TRBV6-1 with TRBJ1-6; D ambiguous. Specimen: peripheral blood. CDR3: CASSEHSSDSPLHF. The CDR3 DNA is TGTGCCAGCAGTGAACACAGTAGCGATTCACCCCTCCACTTT.